This entry lists 8 T cell receptor beta chains sequenced from one sample in a study of early T cells in non-severe SARS-CoV-2 infection. Using its own MiXCR run on the 5' RACE reads, TCRdb lists one record per CDR3 protein. Of tens of thousands of distinct CDR3 sequences listed, more than 14% are singletons. The sample consisted of whole blood, taken at baseline. These receptors were taken from an adult who was a healthcare worker with PCR-confirmed SARS-CoV-2 infection or an uninfected control (not recorded which).

This chain links TRBV4-1 with TRBJ2-7; 9 bases are shared with TRBD1. The CDR3 extends over 17 amino acids. V was clipped by 0 bases and J by 1 base; unmatched bases: 7. Germline-derived CDR1 and CDR2 are MGHRA and YSYEKL. CDR3 in DNA: TGCGCCAGCAGCCAAGACGACAGGGACAGGGCATCCTACGAGCAGTACTTC. This sequence encodes CASSQDDRDRASYEQYF.

This clonotype was found a few times. The chain couples TRBV7-6 to TRBJ2-2; 8 bases map to TRBD1. The CDR3 consists of 16 residues. The J segment lost 4 bases and the V segment lost 6 bases, leaving 10 bases of the junction unmatched. Germline lookup yields CDR1 SGHVS and CDR2 FNYEAQ. In DNA form, the CDR3 reads TGTGCCAGCAGGCCTGCCGGGACAGGAGTCACCGGGGAGCTGTTTTTT. Protein sequence: CASRPAGTGVTGELFF. The full variable domain, completed using reference TRBV7-6 and TRBJ2-2, is GAGVSQSPRYKVTKRGQDVALRCDPISGHVSLYWYRQALGQGPEFLTYFNYEAQQDKSGLPNDRFSAERPEGSISTLTIQRTEQRDSAMYRCASRPAGTGVTGELFFGEGSRLTVL.

In its sample, this clonotype ranks as medium-sized. J is TRBJ2-5 and V is TRBV29-1, with D possibly TRBD2 on 5 matching bases. The CDR3 runs 11 residues. Germline V gene lookup returns CDR1 SQVTM and CDR2 ANQGSEA. V lost 5 bases and J 5 bases, leaving 9 bases between the germline ends. CDR3 DNA: TGCAGCGTTCGGACTTCGGAGACCCAGTACTTC. Amino acid sequence: CSVRTSETQYF. Using reference TRBV29-1 and TRBJ2-5 for the parts outside the CDR3, the full variable domain is SAVISQKPSRDICQRGTSLTIQCQVDSQVTMMFWYRQQPGQSLTLIATANQGSEATYESGFVIDKFPISRPNLTFSTLTVSNMSPEDSSIYLCSVRTSETQYFGPGTRLLVL.

The chain combines TRBV18 with TRBJ2-1; the D gene is possibly TRBD2 (6 bases). Trimming pared 2 bases from V and 5 bases from J, leaving 13 bases between. Germline-derived CDR1 and CDR2 are KGHSH and LQKENI. The length of the CDR3 is 15 residues. The CDR3 protein is CASSPRTGGHNEQFF. Here the CDR3 DNA reads TGTGCCAGCTCACCAAGAACCGGGGGTCACAATGAGCAGTTCTTC.

This clonotype was recorded a few times. The chain uses TRBV18 and TRBJ2-7; D remains unclear. Trimming removed 1 base at V and 1 base at J, with 8 bases between. Germline values: CDR1 KGHSH, CDR2 LQKENI. This CDR3 is 14 amino acids long. Written as DNA, the CDR3 is TGTGCCAGCTCACCACGAAAGGGTTCCTACGAGCAGTACTTC. Its translation: CASSPRKGSYEQYF.

The V gene is TRBV11-1, the J gene TRBJ2-7, with D unresolved. From germline, CDR1 is SGHAT and CDR2 FQDESV (reference sequence). CDR3 size: 13 residues. Trimming left V 5 bases short and J 5 bases short, with 13 bases between. Here the CDR3 reads CASSPLWLNEQYF. CDR3 nucleotide sequence: TGTGCCAGCAGCCCCCTTTGGCTCAACGAGCAGTACTTC.

This clonotype was detected a few times. The rearrangement joins TRBV27 to TRBJ2-1; D could derive from TRBD1 or TRBD2 (5 bases each). Trimming removed 8 bases from V and 4 bases from J, with 18 bases in between. Germline V gene lookup returns CDR1 MNHEY and CDR2 SMNVEV (reference sequence). The CDR3 extends over 15 amino acids. The DNA for the CDR3 is TGTGCCAGCCGGGCCGGGGCCACGGCTTACAATGAGCAGTTCTTC. Residues: CASRAGATAYNEQFF.

The chain couples TRBV28 to TRBJ2-4; no definite D call. V lost 3 bases to trimming and J lost 0 bases, with 3 bases between them. Germline V lookup: CDR1 MDHEN, CDR2 SYDVKM. This CDR3 comprises 13 residues. CDR3 bases: TGTGCCAGCAGTTTGGTAGCCAAAAACATTCAGTACTTC. Translation: CASSLVAKNIQYF.